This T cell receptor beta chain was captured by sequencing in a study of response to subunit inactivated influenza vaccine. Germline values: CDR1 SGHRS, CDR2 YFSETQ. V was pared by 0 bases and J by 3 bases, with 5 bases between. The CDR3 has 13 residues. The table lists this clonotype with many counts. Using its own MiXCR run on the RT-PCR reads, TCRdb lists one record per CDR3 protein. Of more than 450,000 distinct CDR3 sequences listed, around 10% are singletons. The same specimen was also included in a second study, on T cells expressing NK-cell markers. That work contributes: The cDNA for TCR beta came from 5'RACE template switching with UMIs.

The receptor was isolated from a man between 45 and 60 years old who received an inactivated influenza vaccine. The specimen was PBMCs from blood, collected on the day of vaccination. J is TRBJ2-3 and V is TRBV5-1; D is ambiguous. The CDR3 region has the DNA TGCGCCAGCAGCTTGGGTACGACAGATACGCAGTATTTT. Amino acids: CASSLGTTDTQYF.